This T cell receptor (beta chain) comes out of a study of blood T cells in healthy people across ages. Study details: Per two T cells, about one barcoded beta molecule was captured through template switching. General study points: Compared with aged donors, long-lived donors showed fewer expanded clones, suggesting selection.

The CDR3 spans 13 residues. The V gene's germline CDR1 is SGHRS and CDR2 YFSETQ. Unmatched junction bases numbered 3, after V lost 4 bases and J lost 12 bases. In the case of this clonotype: Its antigen is unknown.

A second roughly 7 to 11 cycle PCR used barcoded and J-beta primers. TCRdb analysed the 5' RACE reads with MiXCR anew, one entry per CDR3 protein. The sample contains 650,000 to 800,000 distinct CDR3 sequences, roughly 44% of which appear only once. This clonotype was obtained from a man aged 55-75 years in good health. Sequenced input: blood. V is TRBV5-1 and J is TRBJ2-1, with 14 positions matching TRBD2. CDR3 region: CASSNGLAGGQFF. The DNA for the CDR3 is TGCGCCAGCAGCAATGGACTAGCGGGGGGGCAGTTCTTC.